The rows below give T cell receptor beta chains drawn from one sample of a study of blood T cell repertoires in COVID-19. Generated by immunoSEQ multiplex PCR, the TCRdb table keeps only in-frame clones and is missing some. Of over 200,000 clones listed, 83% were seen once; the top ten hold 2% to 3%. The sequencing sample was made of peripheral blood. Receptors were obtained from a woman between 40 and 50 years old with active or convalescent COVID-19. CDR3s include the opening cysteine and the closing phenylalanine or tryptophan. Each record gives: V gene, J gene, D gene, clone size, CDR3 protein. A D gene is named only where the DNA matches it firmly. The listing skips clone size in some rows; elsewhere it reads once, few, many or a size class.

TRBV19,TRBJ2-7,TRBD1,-,CASSIDRGGYEQYF
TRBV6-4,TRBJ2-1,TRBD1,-,CASRKSGQGAYNEQFF
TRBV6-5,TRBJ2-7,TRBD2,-,CASGAGGHEQYF
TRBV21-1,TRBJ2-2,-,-,CASSKFPPEDGELFF
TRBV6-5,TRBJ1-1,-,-,CASSYSQGREAEAFF
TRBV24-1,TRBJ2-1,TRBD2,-,CATSAVSPGGPEQFF
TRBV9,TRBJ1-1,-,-,CASSVGQLPVEAFF
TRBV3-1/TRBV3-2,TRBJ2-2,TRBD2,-,CASTASGRANTGELFF
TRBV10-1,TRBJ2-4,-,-,CASSEGGSNIQYF
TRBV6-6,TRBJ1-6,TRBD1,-,CASSRPGQGPNSPLHF
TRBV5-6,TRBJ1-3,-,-,CASSLWQAGNTIYF
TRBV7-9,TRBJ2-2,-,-,CAIPWDEGGTWELFF
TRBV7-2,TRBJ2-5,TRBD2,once,CASSLAGGGGASRETQYF
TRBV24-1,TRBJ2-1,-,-,CATSDPPVNEQFF
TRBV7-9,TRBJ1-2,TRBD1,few,CASSPRDSYGYTF
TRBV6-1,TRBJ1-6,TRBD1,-,CASSGHNTGTGPNSPLHF
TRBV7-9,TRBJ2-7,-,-,CASSLVGLKYF
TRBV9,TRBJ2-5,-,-,CASSVAGTGQETQYF
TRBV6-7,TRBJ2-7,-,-,CASSPRALHLYEQYF
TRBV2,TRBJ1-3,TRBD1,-,CASSQPGQGSGNTIYF
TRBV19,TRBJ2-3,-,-,CASSTETSLKDTQYF
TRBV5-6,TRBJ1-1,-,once,CASRDLGGGVRNTEAFF
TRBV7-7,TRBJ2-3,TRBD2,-,CASSLAGGPRDTQYF
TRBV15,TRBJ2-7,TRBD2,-,CATSSPGGAYEQYF
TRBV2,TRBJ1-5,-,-,CASSEWPDQPQHF
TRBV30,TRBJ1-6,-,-,CAWSPGPDSPLHF
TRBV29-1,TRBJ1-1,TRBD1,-,CSDGTGPNTEAFF
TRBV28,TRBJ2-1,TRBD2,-,CASTPHGEGGDEQFF
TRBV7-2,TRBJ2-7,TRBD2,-,CASSLAGGTYEQYF
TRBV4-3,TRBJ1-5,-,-,CASSQETGSDQPQHF
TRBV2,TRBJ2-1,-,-,CASSERGYNEQFF
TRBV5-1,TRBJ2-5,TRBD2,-,CASSQGTSGSHETQYF
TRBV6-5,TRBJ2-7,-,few,CASSYPLAGKYEQYF
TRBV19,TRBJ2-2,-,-,CASSIWGRTGELFF
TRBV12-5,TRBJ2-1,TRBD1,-,CASGWDSANEQFF
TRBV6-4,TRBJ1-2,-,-,CASSDWVAGDPNYGYTF
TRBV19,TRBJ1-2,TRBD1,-,CASRQTPGQVGYTF
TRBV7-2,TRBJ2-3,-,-,CASRAGDTQYF
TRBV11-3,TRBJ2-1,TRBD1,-,CASGTGAYNEQFF
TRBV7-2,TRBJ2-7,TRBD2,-,CASSRTTSGLSYEQYF
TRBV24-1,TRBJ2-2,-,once,CATSDGRKGVAGELFF
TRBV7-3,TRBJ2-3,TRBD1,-,CASSLTATGGPDTQYF
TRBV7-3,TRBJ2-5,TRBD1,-,CASSWDREGTQYF
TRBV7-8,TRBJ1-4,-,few,CASSLLGLGPTIGEKLFF
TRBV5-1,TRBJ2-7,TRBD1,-,CASLPGQGAYEQYF
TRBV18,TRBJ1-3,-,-,CASSPAGVSSGNTIYF
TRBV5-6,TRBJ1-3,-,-,CASSLAPGSPGNTIYF
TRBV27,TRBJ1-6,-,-,CASSFSRGNSPLHF
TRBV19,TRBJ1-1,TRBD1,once,CASRDRQNTEAFF
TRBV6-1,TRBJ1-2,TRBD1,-,CASSEYQGAGYGYTF
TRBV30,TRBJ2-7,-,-,CAWSVLAATAYEQYF
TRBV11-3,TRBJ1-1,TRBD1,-,CASSPNKGQGRSSEAFF
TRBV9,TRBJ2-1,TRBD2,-,CASSKEPGLAGAEQFF
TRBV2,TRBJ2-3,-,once,CASSVGLPRGTDTQYF